The 30 T cell receptor beta chains reported below all come from one sample, sequenced in a study of CD8+CD57+ T cells in acquired aplastic anemia. Patients included in sequencing had previously demonstrated CD8+CD57+ cell expansion by flow cytometry. TCR beta VDJ combinations and CDR3 sequences were profiled from genomic DNA. TCRdb reprocessed the reads via MiXCR and lists one record per CDR3 protein. The sample yields roughly 170,000 distinct CDR3 sequences, 45% to 60% seen once. Sequenced material: sorted CD4+, CD8+, or CD8+CD57+ T cells (not recorded which) from PBMCs. These receptors all stem from a human donor with aplastic anemia.

V gene TRBV14 combines with J gene TRBJ2-3; possibly TRBD1 for D (6 bases). V lost 4 bases to trimming and J lost 4 bases, with 15 bases between them. Germline assignment: CDR1 SGHDN and CDR2 FVKESK. The CDR3 totals 15 residues. The CDR3 bases are TGTGCCAGCAGCCTCGGACAGCTATTCCCAGATACGCAGTATTTT. This encodes CASSLGQLFPDTQYF.

This clonotype was counted only a few times. The chain couples TRBV12-3 or TRBV12-4 to TRBJ1-6, with 8 positions matching TRBD1. This CDR3 spans 15 amino acids. With V trimmed by 3 bases and J by 13 bases, 11 bases remained unmatched. This chain's CDR3 is CASSFGLGTGYPLHF. The CDR3, as DNA: TGTGCCAGCAGTTTCGGGCTAGGGACAGGCTACCCCCTCCACTTT.

The chain is built from TRBV10-3 and TRBJ2-3, with D unclear. The CDR3 has 13 residues. V lost 2 bases and J lost 4, with 7 bases in between. Germline loops: CDR1 ENHRY, CDR2 SYGVKD. CDR3 nucleotide sequence: TGTGCCATCAGTGAGACGCCCTCAGATACGCAGTATTTT. Protein sequence: CAISETPSDTQYF.

This clonotype was recorded at least ten times. The rearrangement joins TRBV18 to TRBJ2-5; D not resolved. The V end was cut by 2 bases, the J end by 5 bases, with 9 bases between. CDR1 is KGHSH, CDR2 LQKENI, per germline. The CDR3 has 13 amino acids. CDR3 sequence (DNA): TGTGCCAGCTCACCAGGGTTGGGTGAGACCCAGTACTTC. Amino acids: CASSPGLGETQYF.

The J gene is TRBJ2-1, the V gene TRBV20-1; D may be TRBD2 (5 bases). Trimming cost V 2 bases and J 1 base, with 12 bases left between them. This CDR3 is 15 amino acids long. Germline V gene sequence: CDR1 DFQATT, CDR2 SNEGSKA (reference sequence). CDR3 sequence (DNA): TGCAGTGCTAGACCGGGGAAACAGTCCTACAATGAGCAGTTCTTC. Protein sequence: CSARPGKQSYNEQFF.

This rearrangement joins TRBV7-9 to TRBJ2-5, with 7 bases matching TRBD1. Trimming took 1 base from V and 3 from J; bases not matched to a gene: 5. The germline V gene has CDR1 SEHNR and CDR2 FQNEAQ (reference sequence). The CDR3 is made up of 15 amino acids. CDR3 bases: TGTGCCAGCAGCTTAGGATCGACAGGGAAAGAGACCCAGTACTTC. Translation gives CASSLGSTGKETQYF.

This clonotype showed up just once. This chain links TRBV20-1 with TRBJ1-1; D might be TRBD1 (5 bases). The CDR3 consists of 15 residues. Trimming left V 0 bases short and J 0 bases short, with 11 bases between. The germline V gene has CDR1 DFQATT and CDR2 SNEGSKA (reference sequence). This CDR3 reads CSARERGRMNTEAFF. CDR3 coding DNA: TGCAGTGCTAGAGAAAGGGGACGGATGAACACTGAAGCTTTCTTT.

This clonotype occurred many times. The rearrangement links TRBV11-3 to TRBJ1-1; TRBD1 might be the D (5 bases). The V and J ends lost 5 bases and 0 bases respectively, with 7 bases between them. CDR3 length equals 13 residues. The V gene's germline CDR1 is SGHNT and CDR2 YENEEA. The CDR3 loop is CASSRGVNTEAFF. DNA for the CDR3: TGTGCCAGCAGCCGGGGGGTGAACACTGAAGCTTTCTTT.

CDR3 sequence (DNA): TGTGCCATCAGTGATCATCAGTCGGGTAATGAAAAACTGTTTTTT. It specifies CAISDHQSGNEKLFF. This chain uses TRBV10-3 with TRBJ1-4, with unresolved D. Per the germline V gene, CDR1 is ENHRY and CDR2 is SYGVKD. This CDR3 region has 15 residues. V was trimmed by 3 bases and J by 4 bases, leaving 12 bases between them.

V is TRBV20-1 and J is TRBJ1-2; tentative D call: TRBD1 (6 bases). V was trimmed by 0 bases and J by 4 bases, leaving 18 bases between them. Germline V gene lookup returns CDR1 DFQATT and CDR2 SNEGSKA (reference sequence). There are 16 residues in the CDR3. CDR3 region: CSARDPPADSLYGYTF. In DNA, the CDR3 is TGCAGTGCTAGAGATCCGCCTGCGGACAGCCTCTATGGCTACACCTTC.

The chain employs TRBV29-1 and TRBJ1-2; D gene unclear. The CDR3 has 13 residues. Germline V gene data show CDR1 as SQVTM and CDR2 as ANQGSEA. The V and J ends lost 4 bases and 5 bases respectively, with 14 bases between them. CDR3 amino acids: CSVGSRPPYGYTF. CDR3 nucleotides: TGCAGCGTTGGGAGTAGACCTCCATATGGCTACACCTTC.

Note on this clonotype: A junction end diverges from the germline sequence, so it may reflect a read error. The chain has TRBV19 and TRBJ2-7; 8 bases map to TRBD1. CDR1 LNHDA and CDR2 SQIVND come from the germline V gene (reference sequence). The CDR3 spans 14 residues. In DNA, the CDR3 is TGCGCCAGTAGACAGGGGACCGACCTAAGGGAGCAGTACTTC. Its translation is CASRQGTDLREQYF.

The chain recombines TRBV12-3 or TRBV12-4 with TRBJ1-2; 7 nucleotides align to TRBD1. J lost 3 bases, V lost 6 bases, and 10 bases had no gene match. This CDR3 contains 15 residues. The CDR3 bases are TGTGCCAGCAGCCCCTCCTTCGGGACAGACTATGGCTACACCTTC. Protein: CASSPSFGTDYGYTF.

The chain employs TRBV28 and TRBJ2-6; D is possibly TRBD1 (5 bases). The CDR3 is 15 residues long. CDR1 and CDR2 from the germline V gene are MDHEN and SYDVKM. Trimming left V 5 bases short and J 1 base short, with 9 bases between. The CDR3 here is CASSHPGSGANVLTF. CDR3 DNA: TGTGCCAGCAGTCACCCAGGGTCTGGGGCCAACGTCCTGACTTTC.

The gene calls are TRBV29-1 and TRBJ2-1, with 8 bases aligning to TRBD2. CDR1 is SQVTM and CDR2 is ANQGSEA in the germline V gene. V shed 1 base, J shed 3 bases, and the junction held 8 bases outside the gene matches. The CDR3 is made up of 16 amino acids. CDR3 sequence: CSVEVRAGVNYNEQFF. The CDR3 DNA follows: TGCAGCGTTGAAGTTCGAGCGGGAGTAAACTACAATGAGCAGTTCTTC.

This clonotype has at least ten counts. The rearrangement joins TRBV29-1 to TRBJ1-2, with D unclear. This CDR3 region has 10 residues. Germline CDR1 SQVTM, CDR2 ANQGSEA. Trimming took 2 bases from V and 8 from J, leaving 6 bases between them. CDR3 bases: TGCAGCGTTGAAACCCCGGGCTACACCTTC. It is translated as CSVETPGYTF.

In its sample, this clonotype was seen many times. The chain is built from TRBV5-4 and TRBJ1-4, with D possibly matching TRBD1 (5 bases). The germline V gene has CDR1 SGHNT and CDR2 YYREEE (reference sequence). The CDR3 consists of 13 residues. V was cut by 4 bases and J by 8 bases, with 12 bases left in between. The CDR3 bases are TGTGCCAGCAGCCCGGGACCCAGCGAAAAACTGTTTTTT. It specifies CASSPGPSEKLFF.

This clonotype was picked up many times. The chain uses TRBV20-1 and TRBJ2-1; D is undetermined. V was clipped by 0 bases and J by 11 bases, with 17 bases between them. The CDR3 runs to 14 residues. CDR1 DFQATT and CDR2 SNEGSKA come from the germline V gene (reference sequence). The CDR3 is CSARDRAGSNKQFF. For the CDR3, the DNA is TGCAGTGCTAGAGATCGGGCCGGGTCTAACAAGCAGTTCTTC.

Comment on this clonotype: At one boundary the junction diverges from the germline segment, which might be a read error. The rearrangement uses TRBV7-3 and TRBJ1-1; D is unresolved. This CDR3 has 14 amino acids. Germline V lookup: CDR1 SGHTA, CDR2 FQGTGA. CDR3 in DNA: TGTGCCAGCAGCCCCAGTTCGGTGAACACTGGAGCTTTCTTT. This sequence encodes CASSPSSVNTGAFF.

This clonotype was seen repeatedly, ten times or more. The chain employs TRBV7-2 and TRBJ1-3; no reliable D call. The CDR3 runs 13 residues. V gave up 2 bases and J gave up 6 bases, with 8 bases separating them. Germline V gene sequence: CDR1 SGHTA, CDR2 FQGNSA. CDR3 amino acids: CASSLSKLNTIYF. DNA of the CDR3: TGTGCCAGCAGCTTATCAAAGTTAAACACCATATATTTT.

The chain combines TRBV24-1 with TRBJ2-1; 9 bases agree with TRBD2. The ends lost 5 bases at V and 7 bases at J; junction bases unmatched: 11. The germline V gene has CDR1 KGHDR and CDR2 SFDVKD. CDR3 size: 16 residues. The CDR3 protein is CATSARSGSGSNEQFF. The CDR3 DNA is TGTGCCACCAGTGCGCGATCGGGTAGCGGGAGTAATGAGCAGTTCTTC.

Only a few counts were recorded for this clonotype. V gene TRBV7-8 combines with J gene TRBJ1-2; D is unresolved. The CDR3 sequence is 13 residues long. CDR1 and CDR2 from the germline V gene are SGHVS and FQNEAQ. V was cut by 10 bases and J by 5 bases, with 17 bases left in between. CDR3 sequence: CATAMLGRYGYTF. Here the CDR3 DNA reads TGTGCCACCGCCATGCTTGGGAGGTATGGCTACACCTTC.

The chain is built from TRBV7-2 and TRBJ2-7; D is unresolved. Looked up from germline, CDR1 is SGHTA and CDR2 is FQGNSA. This CDR3 region has 12 residues. Trimming cost V 5 bases and J 7 bases, with 12 bases left between them. The DNA for the CDR3 is TGTGCCAGCAGCCTCTCCTTCGGGGAGCAGTACTTC. Translation: CASSLSFGEQYF.

This clonotype showed up just once. The chain carries TRBV14 and TRBJ2-7; 7 positions match TRBD1. Germline values: CDR1 SGHDN, CDR2 FVKESK. After removal of 5 bases from V and 0 bases from J, the junction contained 7 bases not matched to a gene. The CDR3 spans 15 residues. In DNA form, the CDR3 reads TGTGCCAGCAGCGTGTACTCAGGGGGCTCCTACGAGCAGTACTTC. Its translation is CASSVYSGGSYEQYF.

This clonotype appeared many times. The chain uses TRBV19 and TRBJ2-7; 12 nucleotides match TRBD2. This CDR3 comprises 15 residues. The germline V gene encodes CDR1 LNHDA and CDR2 SQIVND (reference sequence). Unmatched junction bases numbered 7, after V lost 5 bases and J lost 5 bases. The CDR3 DNA is TGTGCCAGTAGTCCACGGACTAGCGGGGAAAACGAGCAGTACTTC. As protein: CASSPRTSGENEQYF.

Many counts were recorded for this clonotype. V gene TRBV7-3 combines with J gene TRBJ2-3, with 9 bases aligning to TRBD2. Germline CDR1 reads SGHTA; CDR2 reads FQGTGA. With 3 bases clipped from V and 12 bases from J, the junction kept 16 bases outside the gene matches. The CDR3 runs 16 residues. The chain's CDR3 is CASSFSGAGGLVSQYF. The DNA of the CDR3 is TGTGCCAGCAGCTTCTCTGGAGCGGGGGGTCTCGTGTCCCAGTATTTT.

This clonotype has ten or more counts. V and J are TRBV7-2 and TRBJ2-7, with D maybe TRBD2 (7 bases). Per the germline V gene, CDR1 is SGHTA and CDR2 is FQGNSA. The CDR3 runs to 14 residues. The V end lost 10 bases, the J end lost 3 bases, and 19 bases lay between the germline ends. CDR3 loop: CATSVTGGFYEQYF. DNA for the CDR3: TGTGCCACCTCCGTTACGGGGGGCTTCTACGAGCAGTACTTC.

This chain connects TRBV5-1 to TRBJ2-5; D gene ambiguous. This CDR3 has 13 residues. The germline CDR1 and CDR2 sequences are SGHRS and YFSETQ. V lost 4 bases and J 2 bases, leaving 9 bases between the germline ends. The CDR3 DNA reads as TGCGCCAGCAGCCATCCTCTACAAGAGACCCAGTACTTC. Translating it yields CASSHPLQETQYF. Variable domain in full (rest from reference TRBV5-1 and TRBJ2-5): KAGVTQTPRYLIKTRGQQVTLSCSPISGHRSVSWYQQTPGQGLQFLFEYFSETQRNKGNFPGRFSGRQFSNSRSEMNVSTLELGDSALYLCASSHPLQETQYFGPGTRLLVL.

The chain has TRBV5-8 and TRBJ2-7; 7 bases agree with TRBD1. The CDR3 sequence is 14 residues long. The V gene end was trimmed by 6 bases and the J gene end by 3 bases; junction bases not matched to a gene: 9. CDR1 is SGHTS, CDR2 YDEGEE, per germline. The CDR3 nucleotides are TGTGCCAGCAACCCGACAGGGCTGGGCTACGAGCAGTACTTC. It translates to CASNPTGLGYEQYF.

The genes are TRBV10-3 and TRBJ1-1; 9 nucleotides line up with TRBD1. Germline CDR1 reads ENHRY; CDR2 reads SYGVKD. Trimming removed 0 bases from V and 5 bases from J; junction bases left unmatched: 4. This CDR3 spans 15 amino acids. In nucleotides, the CDR3 is TGTGCCATCAGTGAGTCAACAGGGGGCGGGACTGAAGCTTTCTTT. Amino acids: CAISESTGGGTEAFF.